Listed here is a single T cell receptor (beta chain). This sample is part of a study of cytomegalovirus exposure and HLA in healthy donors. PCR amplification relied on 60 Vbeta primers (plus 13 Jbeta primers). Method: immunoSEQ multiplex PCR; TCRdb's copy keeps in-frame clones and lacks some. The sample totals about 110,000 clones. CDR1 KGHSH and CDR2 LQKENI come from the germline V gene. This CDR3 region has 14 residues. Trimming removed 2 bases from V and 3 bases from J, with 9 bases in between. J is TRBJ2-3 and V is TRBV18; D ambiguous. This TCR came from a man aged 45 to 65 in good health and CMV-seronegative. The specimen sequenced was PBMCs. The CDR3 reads CASSPGFGTDTQYF. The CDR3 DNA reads TGTGCCAGCTCACCAGGTTTCGGGACAGATACGCAGTATTTT.